The 32 T cell receptor beta chains presented below share a single source sample, sequenced in a study of blood T cell repertoires in COVID-19. Produced via immunoSEQ multiplex PCR; TCRdb's table is partial and in-frame only. Among 250,000 to 350,000 clones listed, about nine tenths were seen once. Sequencing used peripheral blood. Receptor source: a woman aged 40 to 50 who had recovered from COVID-19.

The chain couples TRBV11-3 to TRBJ2-5; 9 bases align to TRBD2. The CDR3 sequence is 16 residues long. V lost 4 bases to trimming and J lost 0 bases; unmatched junction nucleotides: 6. The germline CDR1 and CDR2 sequences are SGHNT and YENEEA. The CDR3 bases are TGTGCCAGCAGCTCCCGGGTAGCGGGAGACCAAGAGACCCAGTACTTC. The encoded protein is CASSSRVAGDQETQYF.

The J gene is TRBJ2-1, the V gene TRBV12-2; TRBD2, the D gene given by the table, was not confirmed from the DNA. TRBV12-2 is a listed pseudogene. The CDR3 runs to 13 residues. Here the CDR3 DNA reads TGTGCAAGTCGCTTGAGGCGATACAATGAGCAGTTCTTC. It specifies CASRLRRYNEQFF.

The chain combines TRBV18 with TRBJ1-6; 9 nucleotides line up with TRBD1. The CDR3 runs 17 residues. Germline V gene lookup returns CDR1 KGHSH and CDR2 LQKENI. Trimming took 3 bases from V and 6 from J; bases not matched to a gene: 9. CDR3: CASSPLPGQGLNSPLHF. Written as DNA, the CDR3 is TGTGCCAGCTCACCCCTACCCGGACAGGGGCTTAATTCACCCCTCCACTTT.

This sequence joins TRBV10-3 and TRBJ2-1, with a tentative D call TRBD1 (5 bases). This CDR3 is built from 14 residues. V lost 7 bases to trimming and J lost 0 bases, with 10 bases between them. Per the germline V gene, CDR1 is ENHRY and CDR2 is SYGVKD. The CDR3 loop is CAIKAGNSYNEQFF. CDR3 coding DNA: TGTGCCATCAAGGCAGGGAACTCCTACAATGAGCAGTTCTTC.

The chain employs TRBV3-1 (or the pseudogene TRBV3-2) and TRBJ2-7; 8 positions match TRBD1. The V segment lost 0 bases and the J segment 4 bases; nucleotides outside the gene matches: 5. Germline V gene lookup returns CDR1 LGHDT and CDR2 YNNKEL (reference sequence). The CDR3 covers 15 residues. The CDR3, as DNA: TGTGCCAGCAGCCAAGATCTCGGACAGGGTTACGAGCAGTACTTC. It specifies CASSQDLGQGYEQYF.

This clone appeared once. The V gene is TRBV4-1, the J gene TRBJ1-3; D is ambiguous. CDR1 is MGHRA, CDR2 YSYEKL, per germline. Deletions cut 6 bases from V and 0 bases from J, with 9 bases between. This CDR3 is 14 amino acids long. The CDR3 spells CASRHQDSGNTIYF. Here the CDR3 DNA reads TGCGCCAGCAGACACCAGGACTCTGGAAACACCATATATTTT.

This clone was detected only a few times. The CDR3 sequence: CARVKGLAGAYEQYF. DNA for the CDR3: TGTGCCAGGGTAAAGGGACTAGCGGGAGCCTACGAGCAGTACTTC. The chain couples TRBV19 to TRBJ2-7; the match to TRBD2 covers 14 bases. The CDR3 spans 15 residues. CDR1 and CDR2 from the germline V gene are LNHDA and SQIVND (reference sequence). V shed 9 bases and J 2 bases; nucleotides not matched to a gene: 6.

The chain is built from TRBV15 and TRBJ2-7; 8 bases line up with TRBD2. V lost 4 bases to trimming and J lost 6 bases; unmatched junction nucleotides: 11. Germline CDR1 is LNHNV and CDR2 is YYDKDF (reference sequence). The CDR3 covers 15 residues. CDR3 amino acids: CATSTGGAGAGEQYF. The CDR3 coding sequence is TGTGCCACCAGCACCGGCGGAGCGGGAGCGGGCGAGCAGTACTTC.

The chain links TRBV5-8 to TRBJ2-6; the D is unclear. CDR3 length equals 14 residues. V was cut by 4 bases and J by 0 bases, with 5 bases left in between. Germline assignment: CDR1 SGHTS and CDR2 YDEGEE. The DNA of the CDR3 is TGTGCCAGCAGCCCTAACTCTGGGGCCAACGTCCTGACTTTC. Protein product: CASSPNSGANVLTF.

The V gene is TRBV5-5, the J gene TRBJ1-3; D ambiguous. There are 15 residues in the CDR3. The germline CDR1 and CDR2 sequences are SGHKS and YYEKEE (reference sequence). The V end was cut by 3 bases, the J end by 4 bases, with 14 bases between. CDR3 bases: TGTGCCAGCAGCTCGCTCGGGGTCTCCGGAAACACCATATATTTT. Translated: CASSSLGVSGNTIYF.

This clone was detected once. The rearrangement links TRBV18 to TRBJ2-5; D is ambiguous. Germline V CDR1 and CDR2: KGHSH, LQKENI. This CDR3 has 13 residues. Trimming removed 6 bases from V and 5 bases from J, with 13 bases in between. The CDR3 region is CASSPYDSETQYF. The CDR3 nucleotides are TGTGCCAGCTCGCCTTACGACTCGGAGACCCAGTACTTC.

The chain has TRBV16 and TRBJ2-1; TRBD1 matches at 7 bases. CDR3 length: 12 residues. Germline CDR1 KGHSY, CDR2 FQNENV. V trimming: 4 bases; J trimming: 11 bases; junction bases outside the gene matches: 5. The CDR3: CASSPGTAQQFF. The CDR3 nucleotides read TGTGCCAGCAGCCCAGGGACAGCCCAGCAGTTCTTC.

This chain joins TRBV4-1 and TRBJ2-2, with D perhaps TRBD1 (6 bases). Germline V gene data show CDR1 as MGHRA and CDR2 as YSYEKL. This CDR3 comprises 17 residues. V lost 6 bases and J lost 8, with 25 bases in between. The CDR3 loop reads CASSRKVIGDNSGELFF. In DNA, the CDR3 is TGCGCCAGCAGTCGTAAGGTGATTGGGGACAATTCTGGGGAGCTGTTTTTT.

This clone was seen a few times. The rearrangement links TRBV5-1 to TRBJ1-1, with 8 bases that match TRBD1. J lost 0 bases, V lost 2 bases, and 0 bases had no gene match. The V gene's germline CDR1 is SGHRS and CDR2 YFSETQ. This CDR3 contains 14 residues. The CDR3 region has the DNA TGCGCCAGCAGCTTACAGGGGGTGAACACTGAAGCTTTCTTT. Amino acid sequence: CASSLQGVNTEAFF.

The V call is TRBV5-1, the J call TRBJ2-1, with D possibly being TRBD1 (5 bases). In germline, CDR1 is SGHRS, CDR2 YFSETQ. CDR3 size: 13 residues. Trimming removed 1 base from V and 5 bases from J, with 7 bases in between. DNA of the CDR3: TGCGCCAGCAGCTTGACACAGGACAATGAGCAGTTCTTC. Translated, it gives CASSLTQDNEQFF.

The chain couples TRBV7-6 to TRBJ2-5, with 10 bases identical to TRBD2. CDR3 length: 16 amino acids. Germline loops: CDR1 SGHVS, CDR2 FNYEAQ. The V segment lost 1 base and the J segment 5 bases; nucleotides outside the gene matches: 7. The CDR3 coding sequence is TGTGCCAGCAGCTTAGAGCCTAGCGGGAGTCTGGAGACCCAGTACTTC. Protein product: CASSLEPSGSLETQYF.

The chain is built from TRBV19 and TRBJ2-5; weak D call: TRBD2 (5 bases). The germline CDR1 and CDR2 sequences are LNHDA and SQIVND (reference sequence). The length of the CDR3 is 13 residues. The V end lost 7 bases, the J end lost 5 bases, and 14 bases lay between the germline ends. The CDR3 DNA reads TGTGCCAGTACCCGGGGTCCGTGGGAGACCCAGTACTTC. Its protein is CASTRGPWETQYF.

CDR3 in DNA: TGTGCCAGCAGCTCCCGGGACAGTACTGCCTACGAGCAGTACTTC. This translates into CASSSRDSTAYEQYF. The V gene is TRBV11-3, the J gene TRBJ2-7, with TRBD1 matching 7 bases. Germline V CDR1 and CDR2: SGHNT, YENEEA. The V segment lost 4 bases and the J segment 2 bases; nucleotides outside the gene matches: 8. This CDR3 region has 15 residues.

The V call is TRBV2, the J call TRBJ2-1; 12 bases align to TRBD1. Trimming at V came to 7 bases and at J to 9 bases, leaving 13 bases not matched to a gene. The CDR3 extends over 16 amino acids. Germline V CDR1 and CDR2: SNHLY, FYNNEI. The CDR3 bases are TGTGCCAGCAACATTGACAGGGACAGGGGGCAGGGTGAGCAGTTCTTC. Its protein product is CASNIDRDRGQGEQFF.

This clone was seen a handful of times. The chain joins TRBV5-1 to TRBJ2-2; 11 bases map to TRBD2. CDR1 and CDR2 from the germline V gene are SGHRS and YFSETQ. The CDR3 runs to 16 residues. V gave up 3 bases and J gave up 1 base; unmatched junction bases: 2. The CDR3 spells CASSWGTSGNTGELFF. DNA for the CDR3: TGCGCCAGCAGCTGGGGGACTAGCGGGAACACCGGGGAGCTGTTTTTT.

The chain employs TRBV3-1 (or the pseudogene TRBV3-2) and TRBJ1-1; TRBD1 matches at 7 bases. Germline lookup yields CDR1 LGHDT and CDR2 YNNKEL (reference sequence). The V gene end was trimmed by 6 bases and the J gene end by 0 bases; junction bases not matched to a gene: 7. The CDR3 extends over 15 amino acids. The CDR3 bases are TGTGCCAGCAGGCACGGGGACAGATTGAACACTGAAGCTTTCTTT. Encoded protein: CASRHGDRLNTEAFF.

For the CDR3, the DNA is TGTGCCAGCGAAGGGACAGGGGACGAGCAGTACTTC. It translates to CASEGTGDEQYF. The chain employs TRBV6-5 and TRBJ2-7; TRBD1 matches at 10 bases. Germline values: CDR1 MNHEY, CDR2 SVGAGI. V was pared by 8 bases and J by 5 bases, with 3 bases of the junction left unmatched. The CDR3 is 12 residues long.

The DNA for the CDR3 is TGCAGCGTTGAATTGCGTAATGGCTACACCTTC. This sequence encodes CSVELRNGYTF. This chain connects TRBV29-1 to TRBJ1-2; D ambiguous. Trimming took off 2 bases at V and 6 bases at J, with 7 bases between the two ends. CDR3 size: 11 residues. The germline CDR1 and CDR2 sequences are SQVTM and ANQGSEA.

With regard to this clone: Different DNA sequences within this sample yield the same CDR3. The chain is built from TRBV6-5 and TRBJ2-7, with D maybe TRBD1 (5 bases). Trimming stripped 6 bases from V and 1 base from J, with 7 bases between. The length of the CDR3 is 12 residues. Germline CDR1 is MNHEY and CDR2 is SVGAGI. CDR3 residues: CASRTGSYEQYF. The CDR3 DNA reads TGTGCCAGCAGAACAGGTTCCTACGAGCAGTACTTC.

The J gene is TRBJ2-1, the V gene TRBV28, with D uncertain. CDR3 length: 11 residues. Trimming took off 5 bases at V and 7 bases at J, with 6 bases between the two ends. The germline CDR1 and CDR2 sequences are MDHEN and SYDVKM. The CDR3 sequence: CASSTQNEQFF. DNA of the CDR3: TGTGCCAGCAGTACCCAGAATGAGCAGTTCTTC.

A word on this clone: This sample also contains other DNA sequences that code for the same CDR3. The chain employs TRBV5-1 and TRBJ1-5; D remains ambiguous. CDR1 and CDR2 from the germline V gene are SGHRS and YFSETQ. This CDR3 has 14 residues. With 3 bases removed from V and 2 bases from J, the gap between germline ends came to 9 bases. CDR3 sequence reads: CASSSGEGNQPQHF. Written as DNA, the CDR3 is TGCGCCAGCAGCTCGGGAGAAGGCAATCAGCCCCAGCATTTT.

V usage is TRBV23-1 and J usage is TRBJ2-1, with TRBD2 matching 10 bases. TRBV23-1 is classed as an ORF, of uncertain function. The CDR3 runs to 16 residues. J was trimmed by 8 bases and V by 0 bases; bases with no gene match: 7. The CDR3 reads CASSQSASGSGDEQFF. The DNA for the CDR3 is TGCGCCAGCAGTCAATCGGCTAGCGGGAGTGGGGATGAGCAGTTCTTC.

This sequence joins TRBV3-1 (or the pseudogene TRBV3-2) and TRBJ2-7; D is possibly TRBD2 (5 bases). This CDR3 region has 14 residues. With 3 bases removed from V and 0 bases from J, the gap between germline ends came to 9 bases. Germline CDR1 reads LGHDT; CDR2 reads YNNKEL (reference sequence). CDR3 sequence reads: CASSHRDGSYEQYF. The CDR3, as DNA: TGTGCCAGCAGCCATCGGGATGGCTCCTACGAGCAGTACTTC.

This chain links TRBV5-1 with TRBJ2-1, with a weak D call TRBD2 (6 bases). The CDR3 totals 15 residues. Germline values: CDR1 SGHRS, CDR2 YFSETQ. V was cut by 3 bases and J by 8 bases, with 18 bases left in between. Written as DNA, the CDR3 is TGCGCCAGCAGCTCATTAGAGGGAGGTGACTATGAGCAGTTCTTC. Amino acids: CASSSLEGGDYEQFF.

Only one count was recorded for this clone. The rearrangement joins TRBV30 to TRBJ1-5, with no clear D. The CDR3 runs to 13 residues. The germline V gene encodes CDR1 GTSNPN and CDR2 SVGIG (reference sequence). V lost 0 bases and J 3 bases, leaving 6 bases between the germline ends. CDR3 residues: CAWSVGDNQPQHF. The CDR3 region has the DNA TGTGCCTGGAGTGTAGGAGACAATCAGCCCCAGCATTTT.

J is TRBJ2-1 and V is TRBV18; 9 positions agree with TRBD1. Germline loops: CDR1 KGHSH, CDR2 LQKENI. CDR3 length: 16 residues. The V and J ends lost 0 bases and 3 bases, in that order; junction bases with no gene match: 3. The CDR3: CASSPPGTGIYNEQFF. CDR3 in DNA: TGTGCCAGCTCACCACCCGGGACAGGGATCTACAATGAGCAGTTCTTC. Together with reference TRBV18 and TRBJ2-1, the CDR3 gives the full variable domain: NAGVMQNPRHLVRRRGQEARLRCSPMKGHSHVYWYRQLPEEGLKFMVYLQKENIIDESGMPKERFSAEFPKEGPSILRIQQVVRGDSAAYFCASSPPGTGIYNEQFFGPGTRLTVL.

The gene calls are TRBV11-3 and TRBJ2-7; TRBD1 matches at 7 bases. Looked up from germline, CDR1 is SGHNT and CDR2 is YENEEA. J was trimmed by 2 bases and V by 0 bases; bases with no gene match: 4. This CDR3 comprises 15 residues. The CDR3, as DNA: TGTGCCAGCAGCTTAGATCCGGGACAGCCCTACGAGCAGTACTTC. It specifies CASSLDPGQPYEQYF.